A single sample is the source of the 28 T cell receptor beta chains below, sequenced in a study of blood T cell repertoires in COVID-19. TCRdb keeps only in-frame clones here, not all; method: immunoSEQ multiplex PCR. In the table there are tens of thousands of clones, more than 70% of which are singletons. Source material: PBMCs or T cells enriched from blood (not recorded which). Every receptor here comes from a woman aged 40 to 50 who had recovered from COVID-19.

This rearrangement joins TRBV29-1 to TRBJ1-5; possible D gene TRBD1, 6 bases. The CDR3 is 14 residues long. CDR1 and CDR2 (germline): SQVTM, ANQGSEA. Trimming removed 0 bases at V and 2 bases at J, with 8 bases between. The CDR3 loop reads CSVEESGGNQPQHF. The CDR3 nucleotides read TGCAGCGTTGAAGAGTCAGGGGGCAATCAGCCCCAGCATTTT.

The CDR3 here is CASSVDGTGNEQFF. DNA for the CDR3: TGTGCCAGCAGCGTAGACGGGACTGGCAATGAGCAGTTCTTC. The rearrangement uses TRBV9 and TRBJ2-1; D may be TRBD2 (6 bases). The CDR3 extends over 14 amino acids. Germline V gives CDR1 SGDLS, CDR2 YYNGEE. V lost 0 bases, J lost 6 bases, and 10 bases lay in between.

The chain joins TRBV19 to TRBJ2-2; D remains unclear. The CDR3 has 14 residues. CDR1 LNHDA and CDR2 SQIVND come from the germline V gene (reference sequence). V was clipped by 6 bases and J by 0 bases, with 8 bases between them. The CDR3 region is CASSTASNTGELFF. The CDR3 DNA follows: TGTGCCAGTAGCACAGCCTCGAACACCGGGGAGCTGTTTTTT.

The rearrangement links TRBV19 to TRBJ1-5, with D uncertain. CDR1 LNHDA and CDR2 SQIVND come from the germline V gene (reference sequence). The CDR3 contains 15 residues. The V end lost 5 bases, the J end lost 4 bases, and 15 bases lay between the germline ends. This CDR3 reads CASSPALSLNQPQHF. CDR3 nucleotides: TGTGCCAGTAGTCCCGCGCTTAGTCTTAATCAGCCCCAGCATTTT.

The rearrangement joins TRBV27 to TRBJ1-4; D not certain. Germline values: CDR1 MNHEY, CDR2 SMNVEV (reference sequence). V gave up 0 bases and J gave up 8 bases, with 13 bases separating them. The CDR3 spans 15 residues. CDR3 nucleotide sequence: TGTGCCAGCAGTTTATCGGGGAGGAGAGGGGAAAAACTGTTTTTT. It translates to CASSLSGRRGEKLFF.

The chain is built from TRBV25-1 and TRBJ1-1, with D maybe TRBD1 (5 bases). The V and J ends lost 1 base and 4 bases respectively, with 10 bases between them. Germline-derived CDR1 and CDR2 are MGHDK and SYGVNS. The CDR3 has 14 amino acids. The DNA for the CDR3 is TGTGCCAGCAGTGAATGGGGGGGGACCACTGAAGCTTTCTTT. It encodes CASSEWGGTTEAFF. The entire variable domain, with the rest obtained from reference TRBV25-1 and TRBJ1-1, is as follows: EADIYQTPRYLVIGTGKKITLECSQTMGHDKMYWYQQDPGMELHLIHYSYGVNSTEKGDLSSESTVSRIRTEHFPLTLESARPSHTSQYLCASSEWGGTTEAFFGQGTRLTVV.

The chain's CDR3 is CASTTLAGLGETQYF. Written as DNA, the CDR3 is TGTGCCAGCACCACCCTAGCGGGGTTGGGAGAGACCCAGTACTTC. The chain is built from TRBV2 and TRBJ2-5; 9 bases line up with TRBD2. CDR1 SNHLY and CDR2 FYNNEI come from the germline V gene. V was clipped by 7 bases and J by 4 bases; unmatched bases: 10. The CDR3 is 15 residues long.

V gene TRBV9 combines with J gene TRBJ1-1; possibly TRBD1 for D (6 bases). V gave up 2 bases and J gave up 5 bases, with 10 bases separating them. The CDR3 contains 13 residues. Germline assignment: CDR1 SGDLS and CDR2 YYNGEE. The CDR3 DNA follows: TGTGCCAGCAGCGTTGGGGGCCGGACTGAAGCTTTCTTT. Translated, it gives CASSVGGRTEAFF.

This chain uses TRBV4-1 with TRBJ2-5; 8 bases align to TRBD1. The V gene's germline CDR1 is MGHRA and CDR2 YSYEKL. The CDR3 runs 18 residues. V dropped 1 base and J dropped 3; count of bases not matched to a gene: 13. The CDR3 DNA is TGCGCCAGCAGCCAAGTTGGGCCCCCTTTACAGGGGGAAGAGACCCAGTACTTC. Encoded protein: CASSQVGPPLQGEETQYF.

This chain joins TRBV4-1 and TRBJ2-1, with D perhaps matching TRBD2 (7 bases). Trimming removed 2 bases from V and 6 bases from J, with 14 bases in between. The germline V gene encodes CDR1 MGHRA and CDR2 YSYEKL. The CDR3 is 15 amino acids. The CDR3 DNA sequence: TGCGCCAGCAGCCAACGGGGGGCCCTTCCCAATGAGCAGTTCTTC. Encoded protein: CASSQRGALPNEQFF.

The chain couples TRBV5-1 to TRBJ1-1; 7 bases align to TRBD1. Per germline, CDR1 SGHRS and CDR2 YFSETQ. Trimming took 5 bases from V and 0 from J; bases not matched to a gene: 7. The CDR3 contains 15 residues. The chain's CDR3 is CASRGAGQMNTEAFF. The CDR3 coding sequence is TGCGCCAGCAGAGGGGCGGGACAGATGAACACTGAAGCTTTCTTT.

This clone was detected only once. The V call is TRBV7-9, the J call TRBJ2-3; a possible D gene is TRBD1 (5 bases). The germline V gene encodes CDR1 SEHNR and CDR2 FQNEAQ (reference sequence). Trimming stripped 3 bases from V and 9 bases from J, with 10 bases between. The length of the CDR3 is 12 residues. Here the CDR3 DNA reads TGTGCCAGCAGCTTGGACAAACAAACGCAGTATTTT. It codes for CASSLDKQTQYF.

The CDR3 DNA reads as TGTGCCAGTAGTGCCTTGGGACAGGGCAATTCACCCCTCCACTTT. Encoded protein: CASSALGQGNSPLHF. The chain employs TRBV19 and TRBJ1-6, with TRBD1 matching 9 bases. The J segment lost 7 bases and the V segment lost 5 bases, leaving 6 bases of the junction unmatched. The CDR3 consists of 15 residues. From germline, CDR1 is LNHDA and CDR2 SQIVND (reference sequence).

The rearrangement links TRBV7-6 to TRBJ2-5, with TRBD2 matching 12 bases. V lost 5 bases and J lost 7; bases outside the gene matches: 14. The CDR3 is 17 residues long. Germline lookup yields CDR1 SGHVS and CDR2 FNYEAQ. The CDR3 reads CASSTTPSGGDLVTQYF. CDR3 nucleotide sequence: TGTGCCAGCAGCACCACCCCTAGCGGGGGGGATCTAGTGACCCAGTACTTC.

The V call is TRBV7-9, the J call TRBJ2-2, with no clear D. The CDR3 has 13 amino acids. Trimming stripped 6 bases from V and 3 bases from J, with 8 bases between. CDR1 is SEHNR, CDR2 FQNEAQ, per germline (reference sequence). The CDR3 sequence: CASSSLHTGELFF. CDR3 nucleotide sequence: TGTGCCAGCAGTTCTCTTCACACCGGGGAGCTGTTTTTT.

This clone occurred once. The rearrangement uses TRBV19 and TRBJ2-7, with D perhaps TRBD1 (6 bases). This CDR3 region has 15 residues. CDR1 is LNHDA, CDR2 SQIVND, per germline (reference sequence). The V end was cut by 2 bases, the J end by 4 bases, with 15 bases between. The CDR3 DNA sequence: TGTGCCAGTAGTATACCGGCAGGGGATAGGTACGAGCAGTACTTC. It yields the protein CASSIPAGDRYEQYF.

This chain connects TRBV2 to TRBJ2-1; 8 bases align to TRBD2. Germline V CDR1 and CDR2: SNHLY, FYNNEI. CDR3 length: 15 amino acids. J was trimmed by 7 bases and V by 7 bases; bases with no gene match: 12. The CDR3 is CASTAAGVDVNEQFF. The CDR3 DNA is TGTGCCAGCACCGCAGCGGGGGTCGATGTTAATGAGCAGTTCTTC.

The chain has TRBV12-5 and TRBJ2-1; 13 positions agree with TRBD2. Trimming removed 5 bases from V and 5 bases from J; junction bases left unmatched: 12. CDR1 and CDR2 (germline): LGHNT, FRNRAP. The CDR3 totals 18 residues. The CDR3 sequence is CASGLHRQTSGGDNEQFF. The CDR3 coding sequence is TGTGCTAGTGGTCTACACCGCCAAACTAGCGGGGGGGACAATGAGCAGTTCTTC.

CDR3 region: CASTPRTGAEAFF. The CDR3 nucleotides read TGTGCCAGCACCCCTCGAACAGGGGCTGAAGCTTTCTTT. V is TRBV5-8 and J is TRBJ1-1; TRBD1 matches at 7 bases. The length of the CDR3 is 13 residues. Germline V CDR1 and CDR2: SGHTS, YDEGEE. V shed 6 bases, J shed 6 bases, and the junction held 8 bases outside the gene matches. The full variable domain, rest sourced from reference TRBV5-8 and TRBJ1-1, is EAGVTQSPTHLIKTRGQQATLRCSPISGHTSVYWYQQALGLGLQFLLWYDEGEERNRGNFPPRFSGRQFPNYSSELNVNALELEDSALYLCASTPRTGAEAFFGQGTRLTVV.

V is TRBV11-3 and J is TRBJ2-7, with 7 bases identical to TRBD2. In germline, CDR1 is SGHNT, CDR2 YENEEA. This CDR3 spans 14 amino acids. V was pared by 1 base and J by 6 bases, with 6 bases of the junction left unmatched. This CDR3 is CASSLVQTSIEQYF. The CDR3, as DNA: TGTGCCAGCAGCTTAGTGCAGACTAGCATCGAGCAGTACTTC.

V gene TRBV12-3 or TRBV12-4 combines with J gene TRBJ1-2; D not resolved. The CDR3 sequence is 12 residues long. Trimming took 6 bases from V and 3 from J, leaving 8 bases between them. The DNA for the CDR3 is TGTGCCAGCAGCGCGATCTACTATGGCTACACCTTC. Translation: CASSAIYYGYTF.

This chain connects TRBV11-3 to TRBJ2-5; D not certain. The V and J ends lost 3 bases and 0 bases respectively, with 14 bases between them. Germline V lookup: CDR1 SGHNT, CDR2 YENEEA. The CDR3 is made up of 16 amino acids. The DNA for the CDR3 is TGTGCCAGCAGCTTGGGCCAACAGTCGAACCAAGAGACCCAGTACTTC. It is translated as CASSLGQQSNQETQYF.

The V call is TRBV12-3 or TRBV12-4, the J call TRBJ1-2, with TRBD1 matching 7 bases. The CDR3 loop spans 12 amino acids. J gave up 4 bases and V 4 bases, and 0 bases lay outside the gene matches. DNA for the CDR3: TGTGCCAGCAGTTCAGGGGGCTATGGCTACACCTTC. Protein: CASSSGGYGYTF.

In DNA, the CDR3 is TGTGCCAGCAGCTTGGATGTCAGGGGGAACACTGAAGCTTTCTTT. Its protein is CASSLDVRGNTEAFF. The V and J genes are TRBV5-5 and TRBJ1-1; tentative D call: TRBD1 (6 bases). This CDR3 is 15 amino acids long. The V and J ends lost 0 bases and 1 base respectively, with 10 bases between them. Germline CDR1 SGHKS, CDR2 YYEKEE (reference sequence).

The rearrangement links TRBV5-1 to TRBJ1-1; D may be TRBD1 (6 bases). From germline, CDR1 is SGHRS and CDR2 YFSETQ. There are 14 residues in the CDR3. Between the trimmed V and J ends, which lost 4 bases and 6 bases, there was a span of 16 bases. CDR3 DNA sequence: TGCGCCAGCAGCCCCGAGGGCGGGGGCCCTGAAGCTTTCTTT. As protein: CASSPEGGGPEAFF.

The chain couples TRBV4-1 to TRBJ1-3, with D possibly being TRBD1 (6 bases). Trimming cost V 1 base and J 0 bases, with 10 bases left between them. This CDR3 has 16 residues. Germline assignment: CDR1 MGHRA and CDR2 YSYEKL. The CDR3 spells CASSQGGGSSGNTIYF. CDR3 nucleotide sequence: TGCGCCAGCAGCCAAGGAGGGGGAAGCTCTGGAAACACCATATATTTT.

The chain recombines TRBV29-1 with TRBJ2-1, with a tentative D call TRBD2 (7 bases). Germline CDR1 and CDR2: SQVTM and ANQGSEA. The V gene lost 2 bases and the J gene lost 6 bases, with 14 bases spanning the gap. The CDR3 is made up of 14 amino acids. This chain's CDR3 is CSVERGGVTNEQFF. In nucleotides, the CDR3 is TGCAGCGTTGAACGAGGGGGGGTCACCAATGAGCAGTTCTTC.

This clone has only one observation. The chain joins TRBV12-3 or TRBV12-4 to TRBJ1-1; D might be TRBD1 (5 bases). The CDR3 contains 13 residues. Trimming stripped 6 bases from V and 5 bases from J, with 13 bases between. CDR3 residues: CASSLLAGTEAFF. Here the CDR3 DNA reads TGTGCCAGCAGCCTGCTCGCAGGGACTGAAGCTTTCTTT.